This record concerns one T cell receptor beta chain sequence. No antigen is known for it. Primers used in a second PCR of about 6 to 11 cycles were a sample-barcoded 5' primer and a J-beta primer mix. One entry per CDR3 protein results from TCRdb running MiXCR on the 5' RACE reads. The sample has 780,000 or so distinct CDR3 sequences; around 25% are singletons. This entry comes from a study of blood T cells in healthy people across ages. Study findings and constraints: Correlation between TCR beta diversity and naive T cell percentage was strong. Compared with aged donors, long-lived donors showed fewer expanded clones, suggesting selection. With age, beta diversity per million T cells declined roughly linearly, significantly by about 40. There was no known CMV status for donors, so expanded clonotype changes were possibly confounded.

The CDR3 length is 15 residues. V lost 7 bases to trimming and J lost 3 bases, with 18 bases between them. Germline V gives CDR1 SGHRS, CDR2 YFSETQ. This sample also belongs to another study, concerning T cells of mothers and their children.

J is TRBJ2-3 and V is TRBV5-1; tentative D call: TRBD2 (5 bases). This receptor was obtained from a boy aged 5-17 years in good health. The material sequenced was blood. The CDR3 nucleotides read TGCGCCAGCGGATCGACTACCATCTCAACAGATACGCAGTATTTT. It is translated as CASGSTTISTDTQYF.